This is a list of T cell receptor beta chains from one sample in a study of shared clonotypes between healthy human individuals. The assay was immunoSEQ multiplex PCR, and TCRdb's table has in-frame clones only and misses some. The sample shows 2 million to 2.5 million clones, approximately 94% of them seen only once. The specimen sequenced was naive CD8+ T cells from PBMCs. These receptors came from a man aged 18 to 29 in good health. Some clones in this sample may be carry-over from other donors' samples. The CDR3 runs from the conserved cysteine through the conserved F or W. The order of the fields is J gene, V gene, CDR3 protein.

>TRBJ2-7|TRBV6-4
CASTPGLPHYEQYF
>TRBJ1-1|TRBV4-1
CASSPRALNTEAFF
>TRBJ2-5|TRBV28
CASRKEDITQETQYF
>TRBJ1-1|TRBV11-2
CASSLLSTISDTEAFF
>TRBJ1-5|TRBV6-1
CASSESGKQPQHF
>TRBJ2-7|TRBV27
CASSSSGTGGFTYEQYF
>TRBJ1-6|TRBV5-4
CASSSGFGGNSPLHF
>TRBJ2-7|TRBV5-5
CASTPNRHEQYF
>TRBJ2-3|TRBV9
CASSAGQGYTDTQYF
>TRBJ2-1|TRBV19
CASSIVGAGGLNEQFF
>TRBJ2-7|TRBV9
CASSVDGTVTYEQYF
>TRBJ2-7|TRBV7-3
CASSLNGGSEQYF
>TRBJ2-1|TRBV4-2
CASSQEGEGSYNEQFF
>TRBJ1-1|TRBV7-2
CASSPGTGPLVNTEAFF
>TRBJ1-1|TRBV6-1
CASTDRGLTEAFF
>TRBJ1-1|TRBV25-1
CASSIGRNTEAFF
>TRBJ2-3|TRBV7-2
CASWRGAGTDTQYF
>TRBJ2-1|TRBV5-6
CASSLGDYNEQFF
>TRBJ2-7|TRBV6-1
CASSPYAGNFYEQYF
>TRBJ2-7|TRBV27
CASSFVSYAGEQYF
>TRBJ2-5|TRBV2
CAGRDRVKETQYF
>TRBJ2-3|TRBV6-1
CASSVWIGFGDTQYF
>TRBJ2-7|TRBV7-9
CASSGHEQYF
>TRBJ1-2|TRBV7-8
CASAPEGGAYGYTF
>TRBJ1-2|TRBV4-1
CASSPRTPIQGASIYGYTF
>TRBJ1-1|TRBV10-1
CASSYTLNTEAFF
>TRBJ1-5|TRBV7-8
CASSLDLAVGQMYSNQPQHF
>TRBJ2-7|TRBV13
CASSHLQGDLWEQYF
>TRBJ2-1|TRBV11-3
CASSPQRSVWVEQFF
>TRBJ2-3|TRBV13
CASSLRGSTDTQYF
>TRBJ2-7|TRBV28
CASSKPENGPKSYEQYF
>TRBJ1-1|TRBV7-9
CASSFVPPGNTEAFF
>TRBJ2-7|TRBV27
CASSLLTPQGGAYEQYF
>TRBJ2-1|TRBV9
CASSLPTSPYNEQFF
>TRBJ2-4|TRBV2
CASSSKGLTSLAKNIQYF
>TRBJ2-7|TRBV27
CASSLIGSYEQYF
>TRBJ2-3|TRBV7-8
CASSARLADTQYF
>TRBJ2-7|TRBV6-5
CASSYEEGAGYEQYF
>TRBJ2-7|TRBV19
CASNTGTGGYEQYF
>TRBJ2-5|TRBV6-5
CASRDQTGALETQYF
>TRBJ2-7|TRBV5-8
CASSALQGGEQYF
>TRBJ2-7|TRBV7-9
CASSSRDRGNEQYF
>TRBJ1-2|TRBV5-4
CASSPPGGGYGYTF
>TRBJ2-1|TRBV2
CASSRVGSDNEQFF